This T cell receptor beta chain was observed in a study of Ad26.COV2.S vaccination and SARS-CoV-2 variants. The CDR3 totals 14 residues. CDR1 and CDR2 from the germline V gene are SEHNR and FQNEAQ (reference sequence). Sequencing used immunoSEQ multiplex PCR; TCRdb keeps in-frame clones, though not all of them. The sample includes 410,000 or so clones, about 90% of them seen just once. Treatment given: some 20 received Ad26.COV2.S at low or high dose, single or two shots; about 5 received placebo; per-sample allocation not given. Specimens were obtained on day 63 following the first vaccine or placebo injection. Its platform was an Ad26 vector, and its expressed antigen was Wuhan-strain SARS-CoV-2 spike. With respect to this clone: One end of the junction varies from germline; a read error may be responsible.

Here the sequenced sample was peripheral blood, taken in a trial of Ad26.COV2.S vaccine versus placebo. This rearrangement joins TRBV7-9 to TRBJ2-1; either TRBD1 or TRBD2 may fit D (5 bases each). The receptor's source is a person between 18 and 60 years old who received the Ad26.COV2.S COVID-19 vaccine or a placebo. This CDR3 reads CASTLSQGENEQFF. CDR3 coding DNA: TGTGCCAGCACCTTAAGTCAGGGAGAGAATGAGCAGTTCTTC.